This TCR beta chain stems from a study of T cell responses to AZD1222 COVID-19 vaccine. Sequencing was performed with immunoSEQ multiplex PCR; in TCRdb, only in-frame clones are kept and a portion is missing. Here the sample spans under 50,000 clones, approximately 91% being singletons. The study's findings and limits: Without day 14 samples, only post-peak T cell repertoires were studied.

Pooling of second doses given at about 4 or about 12 weeks was done. A remark on this clone: The antigen remains undetermined.

This specimen was peripheral blood, taken 28 days after the second AZD1222 dose. The sequence was collected from an adult who received the AZD1222 COVID-19 vaccine.

In DNA, the CDR3 is TGTGCCAGCAGTGACTTAGTAGGCAGGGCCTACGAGCAGTACTTC. This translates into CASSDLVGRAYEQYF. The rearrangement links TRBV2 to TRBJ2-7, with D tentatively TRBD1 (5 bases). The germline V gene has CDR1 SNHLY and CDR2 FYNNEI. V was cut by 3 bases and J by 2 bases, with 14 bases left in between. The CDR3 covers 15 residues.